These 9 T cell receptor beta chains were all obtained from the same sample, sequenced in a study of Ad26.COV2.S vaccination and SARS-CoV-2 variants. Sequencing was performed with immunoSEQ multiplex PCR; in TCRdb, only in-frame clones are kept and a portion is missing. The table records some 640,000 clones, roughly 90% of them present only once. Specified treatment: roughly 20 received Ad26.COV2.S at low or high dose, single or two shots; roughly 5 received placebo; per-sample allocation not given. Day 63 after the first vaccine or placebo injection was the time point for sampling. This sample comprised peripheral blood, obtained in a trial of Ad26.COV2.S vaccine versus placebo. The receptors were sampled from a person aged 18-65 years who received the Ad26.COV2.S COVID-19 vaccine or a placebo.

This chain joins TRBV25-1 and TRBJ2-1, with 9 bases lining up with TRBD2. Germline assignment: CDR1 MGHDK and CDR2 SYGVNS. After removal of 7 bases from V and 4 bases from J, the junction contained 14 bases not matched to a gene. This CDR3 region has 17 residues. The CDR3 region is CASTRSIGLAQYNEQFF. CDR3 bases: TGTGCCAGCACGCGCTCTATAGGACTAGCGCAATACAATGAGCAGTTCTTC. The complete variable domain, with remaining parts taken from reference TRBV25-1 and TRBJ2-1, reads EADIYQTPRYLVIGTGKKITLECSQTMGHDKMYWYQQDPGMELHLIHYSYGVNSTEKGDLSSESTVSRIRTEHFPLTLESARPSHTSQYLCASTRSIGLAQYNEQFFGPGTRLTVL.

The chain couples TRBV7-2 to TRBJ2-7; TRBD2 matches at 9 bases. In germline, CDR1 is SGHTA, CDR2 FQGNSA. V was clipped by 5 bases and J by 5 bases; unmatched bases: 10. CDR3 size: 15 residues. CDR3 residues: CASSRRVAGGNEQYF. Here the CDR3 DNA reads TGTGCCAGCAGCCGCCGAGTGGCGGGGGGGAACGAGCAGTACTTC.

The rearrangement links TRBV7-2 to TRBJ1-6; 8 bases fit TRBD1. The V gene end was trimmed by 5 bases and the J gene end by 3 bases; junction bases not matched to a gene: 15. The CDR3 is made up of 19 amino acids. Germline V CDR1 and CDR2: SGHTA, FQGNSA. The CDR3, as DNA: TGTGCCAGCAGCATGGCCGGGGGAGGACAGGGAAACTATAATTCACCCCTCCACTTT. This codes for CASSMAGGGQGNYNSPLHF.

V is TRBV2 and J is TRBJ1-6; D uncertain. The V gene's germline CDR1 is SNHLY and CDR2 FYNNEI. The CDR3 covers 12 residues. Trimming pared 8 bases from V and 7 bases from J, leaving 9 bases between. The CDR3 spells CASQVVNSPLHF. The CDR3 DNA sequence: TGTGCCAGCCAAGTGGTGAATTCACCCCTCCACTTT.

This clone was counted once. J is TRBJ2-1 and V is TRBV10-1; D remains unclear. Trimming shortened V by 4 bases and J by 0 bases, and 10 bases separated the two germline ends. The germline CDR1 and CDR2 sequences are WNHNN and SYGVQD (reference sequence). The CDR3 extends over 15 amino acids. The CDR3: CASSAARSSYNEQFF. CDR3 DNA: TGCGCCAGCAGTGCCGCGAGAAGCTCCTACAATGAGCAGTTCTTC.

This clone was observed once. The chain uses TRBV19 and TRBJ1-4, with 9 bases identical to TRBD1. Germline CDR1 and CDR2: LNHDA and SQIVND (reference sequence). CDR3 size: 17 residues. The V gene end was trimmed by 3 bases and the J gene end by 8 bases; junction bases not matched to a gene: 13. Here the CDR3 reads CASSMGQGTAIWEKLFF. The CDR3 nucleotides read TGTGCCAGTAGTATGGGACAGGGAACCGCCATATGGGAAAAACTGTTTTTT. Variable domain in full (rest from reference TRBV19 and TRBJ1-4): DGGITQSPKYLFRKEGQNVTLSCEQNLNHDAMYWYRQDPGQGLRLIYYSQIVNDFQKGDIAEGYSVSREKKESFPLTVTSAQKNPTAFYLCASSMGQGTAIWEKLFFGSGTQLSVL.

CDR3 nucleotides: TGTGCCAGTAGTATCAGGCGGAAGGTGGACGAGCAGTACTTC. Its protein is CASSIRRKVDEQYF. The chain couples TRBV19 to TRBJ2-7; D gene ambiguous. CDR3 length: 14 residues. Germline CDR1 LNHDA, CDR2 SQIVND (reference sequence). V lost 3 bases and J lost 5, with 14 bases in between.

This clone was picked up a small number of times. CDR3 in amino acids: CASSPGDSSYEQYF. As DNA, the CDR3 is TGCGCCAGCAGCCCCGGGGACAGCTCCTACGAGCAGTACTTC. V and J are TRBV5-1 and TRBJ2-7, with 7 nucleotides matching TRBD1. The CDR3 is made up of 14 amino acids. Germline V CDR1 and CDR2: SGHRS, YFSETQ. V dropped 4 bases and J dropped 0; count of bases not matched to a gene: 4.

This chain uses TRBV9 with TRBJ1-1, with 7 bases aligning to TRBD1. The germline CDR1 and CDR2 sequences are SGDLS and YYNGEE. V lost 3 bases to trimming and J lost 1 base; unmatched junction nucleotides: 3. The CDR3 consists of 14 residues. The DNA of the CDR3 is TGTGCCAGCAGCGCTTGGACAGGGAACACTGAAGCTTTCTTT. It specifies CASSAWTGNTEAFF.